A selection of T cell receptor beta chains follows, all from one sample in a study of CD8 T cells in Susac syndrome. TCRdb independently ran MiXCR on the immunoSEQ multiplex PCR reads; one entry per CDR3 protein. The sample lists under 350,000 distinct CDR3 sequences, 92% occurring once. What was sequenced was CD4+ T cells from PBMCs. Source of these receptors: a human donor with multiple sclerosis. Both conserved end residues are part of each CDR3. D genes are given only for firm matches. Part of the rows lack a size; the others show once, few, many or a class for expanded clones.

v_call	d_call	j_call	clone_size	cdr3_nt	cdr3_aa
TRBV20-1	.	TRBJ2-3	.	TGCAGTGCTGGGCACGTAGATACGCAGTATTTT	CSAGHVDTQYF
TRBV7-9	TRBD1	TRBJ1-1	once	TGTGCCAGCAGCTCAATAACCGGGACAGGGGTTTTCGGTGAAGCTTTCTTT	CASSSITGTGVFGEAFF
TRBV18	TRBD1	TRBJ2-1	.	TGTGCCAGCTCACCAGACAGGGGAAGTCGGATGTACAATGAGCAGTTCTTC	CASSPDRGSRMYNEQFF
TRBV5-4	TRBD2	TRBJ2-1	.	TGTGCCAGCAGTTTGGGAGCAGCGGGAGGGACGGGTGAGCAGTTCTTC	CASSLGAAGGTGEQFF
TRBV7-2	TRBD2	TRBJ2-1	.	TGTGCCAGCAGCTTTAGACTAGCGGGAGGGAATGAGCAGTTCTTC	CASSFRLAGGNEQFF
TRBV29-1	.	TRBJ1-1	.	TGCAGCGGGGGGTTTTCCGATGGCACTGAAGCTTTCTTT	CSGGFSDGTEAFF
TRBV11-3	TRBD1	TRBJ1-2	.	TGTGCCAGCAGCTTAGACCGACAGGGGGCAGGAGACTATGGCTACACCTTC	CASSLDRQGAGDYGYTF
TRBV7-3	.	TRBJ2-2	.	TGTGCCAGCTCGGAAGTAGACACCGGGGAGCTGTTTTTT	CASSEVDTGELFF
TRBV5-1	.	TRBJ1-2	.	TGCGCCAGCAGCCCGCTCGGACAGCAATATGGCTACACCTTC	CASSPLGQQYGYTF
TRBV2	.	TRBJ2-2	.	TGTGCCAGCAGTGAAGAGAAGACCGGGGAGCTGTTTTTT	CASSEEKTGELFF
TRBV7-9	.	TRBJ2-3	.	TGTGCCAGCAGCTTGGACGGGAGCACAGATACGCAGTATTTT	CASSLDGSTDTQYF
TRBV14	.	TRBJ1-1	.	TGTGCCAGCAGCCAAGTTTCCGCCCAAGCTTTCTTT	CASSQVSAQAFF
TRBV10-3	.	TRBJ2-5	.	TGTGCCATCAGTGTGGAAGAGACCCAGTACTTC	CAISVEETQYF
TRBV2	.	TRBJ2-1	.	TGTGCCAGCAGTCCCAACCCGGGACCCACCAGTGAGCAGTTCTTC	CASSPNPGPTSEQFF
TRBV20-1	.	TRBJ1-2	.	TGCAGTGCTAGACCCACCGCGAAAGGCTACACCTTC	CSARPTAKGYTF
TRBV18	.	TRBJ2-1	.	TGTGCCAGCTCACCCGTGGGCTACAATGAGCAGTTCTTC	CASSPVGYNEQFF
TRBV5-1	.	TRBJ1-2	.	TGCGCCAGCAGCCCGTGGGAGGTGTCTAACTATGGCTACACCTTC	CASSPWEVSNYGYTF
TRBV5-4	TRBD2	TRBJ2-1	.	TGTGCCAGCAGCTTCACTAGCGGGACCAACAATGAGCAGTTCTTC	CASSFTSGTNNEQFF
TRBV7-2	TRBD1	TRBJ1-4	.	TGTGCCAGCAGCAGGGGACAGGGCATTAATGAAAAACTGTTTTTT	CASSRGQGINEKLFF
TRBV5-1	.	TRBJ1-6	.	TGCGCCAGCAGCTTGGTCGCAGGGCCGAATTCACCCCTCCACTTT	CASSLVAGPNSPLHF
TRBV2	.	TRBJ2-7	.	TGTGCCAGCAGTGTGCTGTGGACCGAGCAGTACTTC	CASSVLWTEQYF
TRBV5-4	.	TRBJ1-2	once	TGTGCCAGCAGCTTGGCGTCGGGGGTGGACGGAGGCTACACCTTC	CASSLASGVDGGYTF
TRBV4-1	.	TRBJ2-2	few	TGCGCCAGCAGCGCCCAAATACATTCAACCACCGGGGAGCTGTTTTTT	CASSAQIHSTTGELFF
TRBV9	TRBD1	TRBJ2-5	once	TGTGCCAGCAGCGTCGGGACAGGGGTGAGAGAGACCCAGTACTTC	CASSVGTGVRETQYF
TRBV3-1	.	TRBJ2-7	.	TGTGCCAGCAGCCAAGCAGGGGTCGAGCAGTACTTC	CASSQAGVEQYF
TRBV5-1	.	TRBJ2-7	.	TGCGCCAGCAGCTTGAGGCCCCGGGGCGAGCAGTACTTC	CASSLRPRGEQYF
TRBV7-8	.	TRBJ2-7	.	TGTGCCAGCAGCTTCTTAGCGGCCGGGGTCGACGAGCAGTACTTC	CASSFLAAGVDEQYF
TRBV24-1	.	TRBJ2-4	.	TGTGCCACCAGCCCCGGGTCCGGGGGCGGCCTCAAAAACATTCAGTACTTC	CATSPGSGGGLKNIQYF
TRBV7-2	.	TRBJ2-5	once	TGTGCCAGCAAACGTACAGGCTCCCGAGAGACCCAGTACTTC	CASKRTGSRETQYF
TRBV12-3/TRBV12-4	TRBD1	TRBJ1-1	.	TGTGCCAGCGGACAGGGTAGGGATGCTGAAGCTTTCTTT	CASGQGRDAEAFF
TRBV7-9	TRBD1	TRBJ2-1	once	TGTGCCAGCAGCCAGGGGGCCGCGGTCCCGGCTGAGCAGTTCTTC	CASSQGAAVPAEQFF
TRBV9	TRBD1	TRBJ1-3	.	TGTGCCAGCAGCGAGAGGGGGGACAGGAATGGAAACACCATATATTTT	CASSERGDRNGNTIYF
TRBV18	TRBD2	TRBJ2-1	.	TGTGCCAGCTCACCGTTTGAGCGGGAGAGTAAGTTCTTC	CASSPFERESKFF